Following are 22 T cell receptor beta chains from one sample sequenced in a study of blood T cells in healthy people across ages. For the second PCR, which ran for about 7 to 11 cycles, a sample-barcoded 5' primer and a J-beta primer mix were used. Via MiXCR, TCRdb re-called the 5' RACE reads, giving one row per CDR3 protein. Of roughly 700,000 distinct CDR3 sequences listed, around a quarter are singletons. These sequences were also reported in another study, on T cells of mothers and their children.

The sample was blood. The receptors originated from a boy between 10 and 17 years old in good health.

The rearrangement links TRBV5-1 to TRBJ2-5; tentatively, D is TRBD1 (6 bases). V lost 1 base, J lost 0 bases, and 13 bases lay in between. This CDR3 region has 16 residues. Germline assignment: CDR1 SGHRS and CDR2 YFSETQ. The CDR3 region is CASSLPRDTYQETQYF. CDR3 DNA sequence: TGCGCCAGCAGCTTGCCCCGGGACACCTACCAAGAGACCCAGTACTTC.

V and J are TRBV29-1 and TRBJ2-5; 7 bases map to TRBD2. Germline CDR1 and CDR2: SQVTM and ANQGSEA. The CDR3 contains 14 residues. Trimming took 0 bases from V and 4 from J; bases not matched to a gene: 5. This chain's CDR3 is CSVEDRLAGETQYF. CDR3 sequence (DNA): TGCAGCGTTGAAGACCGACTAGCTGGAGAGACCCAGTACTTC.

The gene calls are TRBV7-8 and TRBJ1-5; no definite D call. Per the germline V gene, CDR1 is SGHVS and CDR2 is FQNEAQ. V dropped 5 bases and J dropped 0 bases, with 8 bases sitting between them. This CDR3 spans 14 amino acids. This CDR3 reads CASSASNSNQPQHF. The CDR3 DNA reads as TGTGCCAGCAGCGCCAGCAATAGCAATCAGCCCCAGCATTTT.

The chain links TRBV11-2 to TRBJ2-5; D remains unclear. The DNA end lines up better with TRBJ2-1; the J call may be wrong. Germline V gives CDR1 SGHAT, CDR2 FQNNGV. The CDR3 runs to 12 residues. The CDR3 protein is CASSLMYDEQFF. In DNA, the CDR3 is TGTGCCAGCAGCTTAATGTACGATGAGCAGTTCTTC.

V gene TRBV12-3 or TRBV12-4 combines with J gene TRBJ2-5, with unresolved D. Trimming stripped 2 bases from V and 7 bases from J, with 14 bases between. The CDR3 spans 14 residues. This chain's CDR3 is CASSLRVMKGTQYF. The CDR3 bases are TGTGCCAGCAGTTTACGGGTGATGAAGGGGACCCAGTACTTC.

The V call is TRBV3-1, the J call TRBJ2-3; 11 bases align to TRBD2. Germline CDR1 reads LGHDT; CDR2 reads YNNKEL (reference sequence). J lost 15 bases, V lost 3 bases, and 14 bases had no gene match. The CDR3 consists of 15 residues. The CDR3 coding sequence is TGTGCCAGCAGCCAGAAGAACGGTCTAGCGGGGGGAGTTTATTTT. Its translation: CASSQKNGLAGGVYF.

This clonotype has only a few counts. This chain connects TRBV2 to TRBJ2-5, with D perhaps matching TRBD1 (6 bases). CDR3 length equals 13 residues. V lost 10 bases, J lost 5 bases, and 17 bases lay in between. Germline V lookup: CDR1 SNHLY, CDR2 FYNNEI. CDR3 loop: CAINPGAPETQYF. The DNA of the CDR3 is TGTGCCATAAACCCAGGGGCTCCGGAGACCCAGTACTTC. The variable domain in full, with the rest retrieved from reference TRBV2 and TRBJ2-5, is EPEVTQTPSHQVTQMGQEVILRCVPISNHLYFYWYRQILGQKVEFLVSFYNNEISEKSEIFDDQFSVERPDGSNFTLKIRSTKLEDSAMYFCAINPGAPETQYFGPGTRLLVL.

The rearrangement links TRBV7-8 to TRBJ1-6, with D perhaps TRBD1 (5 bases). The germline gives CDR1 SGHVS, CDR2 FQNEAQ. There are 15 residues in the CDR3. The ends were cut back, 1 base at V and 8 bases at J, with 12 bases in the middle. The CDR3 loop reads CASSLVGGTHSPLHF. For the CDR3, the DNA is TGTGCCAGCAGCTTAGTCGGGGGAACCCATTCACCCCTCCACTTT. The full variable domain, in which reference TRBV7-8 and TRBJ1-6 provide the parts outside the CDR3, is GAGVSQSPRYKVAKRGQDVALRCDPISGHVSLFWYQQALGQGPEFLTYFQNEAQLDKSGLPSDRFFAERPEGSVSTLKIQRTQQEDSAVYLCASSLVGGTHSPLHFGNGTRLTVT.

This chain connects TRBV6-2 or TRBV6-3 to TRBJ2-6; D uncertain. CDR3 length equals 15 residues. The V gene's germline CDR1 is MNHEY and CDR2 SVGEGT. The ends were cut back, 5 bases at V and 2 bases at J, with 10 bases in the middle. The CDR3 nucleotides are TGTGCCAGCAGTCCCCCGGTAACTGGGGCCAACGTCCTGACTTTC. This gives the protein CASSPPVTGANVLTF.

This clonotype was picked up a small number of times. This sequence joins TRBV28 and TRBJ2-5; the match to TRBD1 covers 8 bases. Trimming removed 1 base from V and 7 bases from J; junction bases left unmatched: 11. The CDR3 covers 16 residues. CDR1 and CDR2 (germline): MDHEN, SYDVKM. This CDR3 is CASSLLTGEGEGTQYF. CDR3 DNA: TGTGCCAGCAGTTTATTGACAGGGGAAGGAGAAGGGACCCAGTACTTC.

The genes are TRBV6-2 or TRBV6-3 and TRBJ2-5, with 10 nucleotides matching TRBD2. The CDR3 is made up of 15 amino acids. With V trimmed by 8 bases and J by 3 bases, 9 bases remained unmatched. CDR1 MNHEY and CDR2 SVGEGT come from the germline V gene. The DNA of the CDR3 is TGTGCCAGCGGACACCCTAGCGGGAGCAAAGAGACCCAGTACTTC. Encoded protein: CASGHPSGSKETQYF.

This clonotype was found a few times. CDR3 in amino acids: CASSPAGGHTEAFF. The CDR3 bases are TGTGCCAGCAGTCCTGCGGGGGGCCACACTGAAGCTTTCTTT. The gene calls are TRBV6-5 and TRBJ1-1; possibly TRBD1 for D (6 bases). Germline loops: CDR1 MNHEY, CDR2 SVGAGI. CDR3 size: 14 residues. V lost 5 bases and J 3 bases, leaving 13 bases between the germline ends.

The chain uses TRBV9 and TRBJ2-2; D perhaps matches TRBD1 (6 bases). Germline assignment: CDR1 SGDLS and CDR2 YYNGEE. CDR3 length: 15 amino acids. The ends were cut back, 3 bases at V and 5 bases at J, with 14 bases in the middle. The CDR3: CASSAYNRDTGELFF. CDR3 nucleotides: TGTGCCAGCAGCGCTTATAACAGGGATACCGGGGAGCTGTTTTTT.

The CDR3 loop is CASKHTGSEQYF. The CDR3 DNA is TGTGCCAGCAAGCATACCGGGTCGGAACAGTATTTT. This chain links TRBV6-5 with TRBJ2-3, with D unclear. V was trimmed by 7 bases and J by 12 bases, leaving 17 bases between them. The V gene's germline CDR1 is MNHEY and CDR2 SVGAGI. CDR3 length: 12 amino acids.

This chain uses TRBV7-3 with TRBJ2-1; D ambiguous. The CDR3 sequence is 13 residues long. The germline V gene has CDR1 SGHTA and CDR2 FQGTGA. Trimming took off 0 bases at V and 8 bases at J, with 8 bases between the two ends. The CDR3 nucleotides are TGTGCCAGCAGCTTAACTGGATCCCATGAGCAGTTCTTC. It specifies CASSLTGSHEQFF.

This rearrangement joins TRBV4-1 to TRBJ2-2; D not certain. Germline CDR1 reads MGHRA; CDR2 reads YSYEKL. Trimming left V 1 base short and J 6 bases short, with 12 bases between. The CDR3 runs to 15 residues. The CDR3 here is CASSQGYSSPGELFF. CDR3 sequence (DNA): TGCGCCAGCAGCCAAGGCTACTCCTCTCCCGGGGAGCTGTTTTTT.

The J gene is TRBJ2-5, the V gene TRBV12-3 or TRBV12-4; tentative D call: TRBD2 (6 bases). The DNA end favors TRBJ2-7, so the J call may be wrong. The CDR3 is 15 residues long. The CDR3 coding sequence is TGTGCCAGCAGTTCTAGCGTCACGAGGGATTACGAGCAGTACTTC. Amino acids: CASSSSVTRDYEQYF.

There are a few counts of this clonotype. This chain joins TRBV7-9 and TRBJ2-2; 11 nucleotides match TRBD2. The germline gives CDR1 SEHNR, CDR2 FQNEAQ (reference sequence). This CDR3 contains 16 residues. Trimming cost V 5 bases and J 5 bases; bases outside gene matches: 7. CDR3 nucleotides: TGTGCCAGCAGCACCGGGACTAGCGGATCTACCGGGGAGCTGTTTTTT. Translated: CASSTGTSGSTGELFF.

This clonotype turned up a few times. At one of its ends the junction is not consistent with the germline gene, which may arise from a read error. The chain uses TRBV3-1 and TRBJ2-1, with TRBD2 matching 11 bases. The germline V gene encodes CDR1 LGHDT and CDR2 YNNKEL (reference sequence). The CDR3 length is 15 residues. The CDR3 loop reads CASSPSSGGYSEQFF. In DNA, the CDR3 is TGTGCCAGCAGCCCTTCTAGCGGGGGGTACAGTGAGCAGTTCTTC.

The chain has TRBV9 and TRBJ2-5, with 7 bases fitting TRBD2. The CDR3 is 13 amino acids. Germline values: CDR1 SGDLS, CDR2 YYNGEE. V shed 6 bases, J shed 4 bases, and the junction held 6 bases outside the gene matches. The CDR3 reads CASNPGGGETQYF. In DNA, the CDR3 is TGTGCCAGCAACCCGGGAGGAGGAGAGACCCAGTACTTC.

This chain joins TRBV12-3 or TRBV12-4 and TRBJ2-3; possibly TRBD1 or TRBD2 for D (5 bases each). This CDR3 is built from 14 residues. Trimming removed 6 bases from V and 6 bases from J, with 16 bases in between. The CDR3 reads CASSRDLPWDTQYF. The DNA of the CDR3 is TGTGCCAGCAGCCGGGACCTTCCGTGGGATACGCAGTATTTT.

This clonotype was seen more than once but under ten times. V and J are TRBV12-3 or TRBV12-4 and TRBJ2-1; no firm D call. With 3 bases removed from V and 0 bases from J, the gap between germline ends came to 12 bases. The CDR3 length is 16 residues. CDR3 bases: TGTGCCAGCAGTTTTGGTGGTTTGAGCTCCTACAATGAGCAGTTCTTC. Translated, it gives CASSFGGLSSYNEQFF.